The entry below describes one T cell receptor (beta chain). Its antigen is currently unknown. This sample was included in a study of human T cells and chemical hapten exposure. Across the study: Patches with 0.01% DPC went on the upper back, and the tests were read at 6 days.

Findings of the study overall: There was no change with DPC sensitization in TCRs above 1 in 1000 frequency.

As to time point: pre-sensitization, week 0. Treatment indicated: therapeutic diphenylcyclopropenone sensitization with weekly scalp DPC. With 6 bases removed from V and 5 bases from J, the gap between germline ends came to 13 bases. Germline loops: CDR1 MDHEN, CDR2 SYDVKM. This CDR3 has 13 amino acids. TCRdb re-called the RACE reads through MiXCR, storing one row per CDR3 protein. The table lists 270,000 or so distinct CDR3 sequences, almost 8% of them singletons, with 1.2% in the top ten. The source material was whole blood, sampled in connection with sensitization to the hapten diphenylcyclopropenone (DPC). The TCR originated in a man between 18 and 29 years old with alopecia areata. Some clones in this sample may be carry-over from other donors' samples. This chain connects TRBV28 to TRBJ1-1, with D perhaps matching TRBD1 (5 bases). CDR3 in amino acids: CASRPTAGTEAFF. Here the CDR3 DNA reads TGTGCCAGCAGACCGACAGCGGGGACTGAAGCTTTCTTT.